The sequence of this T cell receptor beta chain was determined in a study of monozygotic twins with inflammatory bowel disease. Template-switch reactions added UMIs with a 6-nucleotide sample barcode. Each of TCRalpha and TCRbeta cDNA went through two nested PCRs, lasting about 15 and 9 cycles. TCRdb reprocessed the 5' RACE reads and keeps a single row for each CDR3 protein, giving no DNA. The record lists some 450,000 distinct CDR3 sequences, of which the ten most abundant hold about 2.4%. CDR1 is DFQATT, CDR2 SNEGSKA, per germline (reference sequence). This CDR3 comprises 15 residues. Findings of the study overall: T cell subtypes that differed could not be told apart.

A word on this clonotype: The antigen remains unidentified.

Sequencing was done on a sample of blood. This clonotype was sampled from a human donor with ulcerative colitis or Crohn's disease, or a healthy co-twin of an affected twin (not recorded which). The V and J genes are TRBV20-1 and TRBJ2-2; TCRdb's D gene call, TRBD2, goes unchecked for lack of DNA. This chain's CDR3 is CSAIRGTVNTGELFF.